A selection of T cell receptor beta chains follows, all from one sample in a study of cytomegalovirus exposure and HLA in healthy donors. Method: immunoSEQ multiplex PCR; TCRdb's copy keeps in-frame clones and lacks some. This sample's table has roughly 71,000 clones. Sample: PBMCs. These receptors all come from a woman aged 40 to 49 in good health and CMV-seropositive. CDR3s include the opening cysteine and the closing phenylalanine or tryptophan. D genes are given only for firm matches.

d_gene	v_gene	j_gene	CDR3nt	CDR3aa
TRBD2	TRBV6-4	TRBJ2-3	TGTGCCAGCAGTGAGACTAGCGGGGTAGCAGATACGCAGTATTTT	CASSETSGVADTQYF
NA	TRBV5-1	TRBJ2-3	TGCGCCAGCAATTCTGGGCCCACAGATACGCAGTATTTT	CASNSGPTDTQYF
TRBD1	TRBV9	TRBJ1-1	TGTGCCAGCAGCGTAGAAAGCCCGGGACAGATGAACACTGAAGCTTTCTTT	CASSVESPGQMNTEAFF
NA	TRBV5-1	TRBJ2-3	TGCGCCAGCAGCACAGGGGATACGCAGTATTTT	CASSTGDTQYF
TRBD1	TRBV6-1	TRBJ1-2	TGTGCCAGCCCACGACAGGGAGACGGCGAGAATGGCTACACCTTC	CASPRQGDGENGYTF
TRBD2	TRBV5-1	TRBJ2-1	TGCGCCAGCAGCTTGGGCATAAGACAAGCGGGAGTAAAAGTAAATGAGCAGTTCTTC	CASSLGIRQAGVKVNEQFF
TRBD1	TRBV19	TRBJ2-7	TGTGCCAGTAGTCCGAGGACAGGTTTTATCTACGAGCAGTACTTC	CASSPRTGFIYEQYF
TRBD1	TRBV11-3	TRBJ2-3	TGTGCCAGCAGCTTAGGGACAGGGGAGACAGATACGCAGTATTTT	CASSLGTGETDTQYF
TRBD1	TRBV10-3	TRBJ1-4	TGTGCCATCGGGCCGGGACAGGGCATGGGGGAAAAACTGTTTTTT	CAIGPGQGMGEKLFF
TRBD1	TRBV11-3	TRBJ2-1	TGTGCCAGCAGCTTAGATGGAGCGGGACAGGGGGCGACCAATGAGCAGTTCTTC	CASSLDGAGQGATNEQFF
NA	TRBV2	TRBJ1-6	TGTGCCAGCACCAACTCAGGGCCCAGCTCCTATAATTCACCCCTCCACTTT	CASTNSGPSSYNSPLHF
NA	TRBV19	TRBJ2-6	TGTGCCAGTAGTATCTCAGCGGGTAAGGGGGCCAACGTCCTGACTTTC	CASSISAGKGANVLTF
TRBD1	TRBV7-9	TRBJ1-2	TGTGCCAGCAGCTTAGGGGGGACAGGTCTCAGCTACACCTTC	CASSLGGTGLSYTF
NA	TRBV9	TRBJ1-3	TGTGCCAGCAGCGAGACACCGATCTCTGGAAACACCATATATTTT	CASSETPISGNTIYF
NA	TRBV11-3	TRBJ2-2	TGTGCCAGCAGCTCGACTAGATTCACCGGGGAGCTGTTTTTT	CASSSTRFTGELFF
NA	TRBV6-1	TRBJ2-7	TGTGCCAGCAGCCCAGACAGGACCTCCTACGAGCAGTACTTC	CASSPDRTSYEQYF
TRBD2	TRBV6-6	TRBJ2-1	TGTGCCAGCAGTTACGGGCCGCTAGCGGGTTTTGAGCAGTTCTTC	CASSYGPLAGFEQFF
TRBD1	TRBV29-1	TRBJ1-4	TGCAGCGTTACCGGGACAGGGGATGAAAAACTGTTTTTT	CSVTGTGDEKLFF
TRBD2	TRBV23-1	TRBJ2-7	TGCGCCAGCAGTCCCCCTCTAGCGGGAGAAGTTTACGAGCAGTACTTC	CASSPPLAGEVYEQYF
TRBD2	TRBV2	TRBJ2-1	TGTGCCAGCTCCTGGACTAGTCGAAACAATGAGCAGTTCTTC	CASSWTSRNNEQFF
TRBD2	TRBV5-1	TRBJ2-3	TGCGCCAGCACCCGGGACTACTACACAGATACGCAGTATTTT	CASTRDYYTDTQYF
NA	TRBV5-1	TRBJ1-2	TGCGCCAGCAGCTTAGACAGAGTTTATGGCTACACCTTC	CASSLDRVYGYTF
TRBD1	TRBV19	TRBJ1-4	TGTGCCAGTAGTTATCGACAGGGAAGAAATGAAAAACTGTTTTTT	CASSYRQGRNEKLFF
NA	TRBV27	TRBJ1-1	TGTGCCAGCAGTTTATCGAGGCATCGGGTAGACACTGAAGCTTTCTTT	CASSLSRHRVDTEAFF
NA	TRBV18	TRBJ1-1	TGTGCCAGCTCACCCCGGGTGAGCATGAACACTGAAGCTTTCTTT	CASSPRVSMNTEAFF
NA	TRBV30	TRBJ2-3	TGTGCCTGGAGTGTCCTAGGCGGGATAACAGATACGCAGTATTTT	CAWSVLGGITDTQYF
NA	TRBV13	TRBJ2-7	TGTGCCAGCAGCTTATTGGGACTATCATTCAGGGGAGCCTACGAGCAGTACTTC	CASSLLGLSFRGAYEQYF
NA	TRBV28	TRBJ2-3	TGTGCCAGCAGACTACCGGGACTCACAGATACGCAGTATTTT	CASRLPGLTDTQYF
TRBD1	TRBV28	TRBJ1-2	TGTGCCAGCAGTTTACCCCCGGACAGGCCCTTCTATGGCTACACCTTC	CASSLPPDRPFYGYTF
NA	TRBV2	TRBJ1-5	TGTGCCAGCAGGGCAGGGAATCAGCCCCAGCATTTT	CASRAGNQPQHF
NA	TRBV28	TRBJ2-4	TGTGCCAGCGGTATCCCAGGGGATGCCAAAAACATTCAGTACTTC	CASGIPGDAKNIQYF
NA	TRBV5-6	TRBJ1-5	TGTGCCAGCAGCTTTGGGGGGTTGAGTCCCAGCAATCAGCCCCAGCATTTT	CASSFGGLSPSNQPQHF
NA	TRBV29-1	TRBJ1-2	TGCAGCGTTGAAGGAGCCGGAGACTATGGCTACACCTTC	CSVEGAGDYGYTF
NA	TRBV5-6	TRBJ2-1	TGTGCCAGCAGCCGAGAACTAGGTGCCTACAATGAGCAGTTCTTC	CASSRELGAYNEQFF
TRBD1	TRBV9	TRBJ1-2	TGTGCCAGCAGCCACACCGGGGACAGTCGCTATGGCTACACCTTC	CASSHTGDSRYGYTF
TRBD2	TRBV19	TRBJ2-2	TGTGCCAGTAGTAGCGGGAGGGAGACCGGGGAGCTGTTTTTT	CASSSGRETGELFF
NA	TRBV5-3	TRBJ2-7	TGTGCCAGAAGCTTTCCTGGGACTGGGTTCTCCTACGAGCAGTACTTC	CARSFPGTGFSYEQYF
NA	TRBV7-6	TRBJ2-3	TGTGCCAGCAGCTTAGAGACGGGTCGCACAGATACGCAGTATTTT	CASSLETGRTDTQYF
TRBD1	TRBV5-1	TRBJ1-2	TGCGCCAGCAGATCTCCGGGACAGGGGGCGGGAGGCTACACCTTC	CASRSPGQGAGGYTF
TRBD2	TRBV28	TRBJ2-2	TGTGCCAGCAACGCTCCCAGCGGGAAGCTGTTTTTT	CASNAPSGKLFF
NA	TRBV6-5	TRBJ1-5	TGTGCCAGCAGGCCGACACAGGTTCTCAATCAGCCCCAGCATTTT	CASRPTQVLNQPQHF
NA	TRBV10-1	TRBJ2-5	TGCGCCAGCAGCAGTAGATCAGGGGAGACCCAGTACTTC	CASSSRSGETQYF
NA	TRBV18	TRBJ1-5	TGTGCCAGCTCACCAGCAGGTCGGAATCAGCCCCAGCATTTT	CASSPAGRNQPQHF
NA	TRBV28	TRBJ2-7	TGTGCCAGCAGTTTTGGGATCTCCTCGGGAGAGCAGTACTTC	CASSFGISSGEQYF
NA	TRBV5-1	TRBJ2-3	TGCGCCAGCAGCTTGGCCTCTGGCACAGATACGCAGTATTTT	CASSLASGTDTQYF
TRBD2	TRBV2	TRBJ2-3	TGTGCCGGGCGGGCGGGAGTGTTAGATACGCAGTATTTT	CAGRAGVLDTQYF
NA	TRBV27	TRBJ2-7	TGTGCCAGCAGTCCCCACCTCAGGGTAGTAAAGTACGAGCAGTACTTC	CASSPHLRVVKYEQYF
TRBD1	TRBV10-3	TRBJ2-3	TGTGCCATCACCCCGGACAGGGCTGCGTCAGATACGCAGTATTTT	CAITPDRAASDTQYF
TRBD2	TRBV11-2	TRBJ2-5	TGTGCCAGCAGCTTAGATGGACTAGCGGGAGAGACCCAGTACTTC	CASSLDGLAGETQYF
TRBD1	TRBV19	TRBJ2-7	TGTGCCAGTGGCAGGACAGGGTCTTCCTACGAGCAGTACTTC	CASGRTGSSYEQYF
TRBD2	TRBV5-6	TRBJ2-5	TGTGCCAGCAGCCCCGGACTAGCGGGAGGACTAGATCAAGAGACCCAGTACTTC	CASSPGLAGGLDQETQYF
NA	TRBV19	TRBJ1-2	TGTGCCAGTACTCAAGACAGGCCTCCCGAAGGCTACACCTTC	CASTQDRPPEGYTF
TRBD2	TRBV28	TRBJ2-7	TGTGCCAGCAGTTTAGAAGCGGGGGGCTACGAGCAGTACTTC	CASSLEAGGYEQYF
NA	TRBV7-9	TRBJ1-1	TGTGCCAGCAGCAGGGGGGGCAGTGGCTACACTGAAGCTTTCTTT	CASSRGGSGYTEAFF
NA	TRBV9	TRBJ2-2	TGTGCCAGCAGTATCCAGGGGCAGGGCGGGGAGCTGTTTTTT	CASSIQGQGGELFF